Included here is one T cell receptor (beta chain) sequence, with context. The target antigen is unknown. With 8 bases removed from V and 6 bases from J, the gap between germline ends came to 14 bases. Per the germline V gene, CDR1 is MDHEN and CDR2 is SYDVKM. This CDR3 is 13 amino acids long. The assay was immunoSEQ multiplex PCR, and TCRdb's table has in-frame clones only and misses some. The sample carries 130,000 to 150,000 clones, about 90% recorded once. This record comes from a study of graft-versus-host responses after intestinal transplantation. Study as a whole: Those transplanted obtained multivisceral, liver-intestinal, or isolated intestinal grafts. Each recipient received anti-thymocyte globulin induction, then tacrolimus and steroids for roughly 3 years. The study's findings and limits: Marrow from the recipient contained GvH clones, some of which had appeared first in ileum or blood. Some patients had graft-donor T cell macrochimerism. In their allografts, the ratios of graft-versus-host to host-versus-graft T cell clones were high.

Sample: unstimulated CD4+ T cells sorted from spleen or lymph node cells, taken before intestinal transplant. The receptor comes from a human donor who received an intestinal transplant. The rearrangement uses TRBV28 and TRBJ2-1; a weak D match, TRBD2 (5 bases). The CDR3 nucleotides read TGTGCCAGCCGGGCCCCAGCGGCCAATGAGCAGTTCTTC. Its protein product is CASRAPAANEQFF.